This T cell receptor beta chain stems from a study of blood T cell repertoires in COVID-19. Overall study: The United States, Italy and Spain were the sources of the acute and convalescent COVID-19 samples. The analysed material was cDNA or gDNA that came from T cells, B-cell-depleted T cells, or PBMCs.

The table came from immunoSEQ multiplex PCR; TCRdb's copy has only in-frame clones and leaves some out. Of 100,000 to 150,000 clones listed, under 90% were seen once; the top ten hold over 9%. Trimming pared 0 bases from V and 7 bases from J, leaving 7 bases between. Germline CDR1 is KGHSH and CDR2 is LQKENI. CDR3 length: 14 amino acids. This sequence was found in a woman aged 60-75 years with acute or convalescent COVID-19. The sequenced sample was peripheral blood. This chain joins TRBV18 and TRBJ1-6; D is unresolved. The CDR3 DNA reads TGTGCCAGCTCACCACCGTCCCCAAATTCACCCCTCCACTTT. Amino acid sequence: CASSPPSPNSPLHF.